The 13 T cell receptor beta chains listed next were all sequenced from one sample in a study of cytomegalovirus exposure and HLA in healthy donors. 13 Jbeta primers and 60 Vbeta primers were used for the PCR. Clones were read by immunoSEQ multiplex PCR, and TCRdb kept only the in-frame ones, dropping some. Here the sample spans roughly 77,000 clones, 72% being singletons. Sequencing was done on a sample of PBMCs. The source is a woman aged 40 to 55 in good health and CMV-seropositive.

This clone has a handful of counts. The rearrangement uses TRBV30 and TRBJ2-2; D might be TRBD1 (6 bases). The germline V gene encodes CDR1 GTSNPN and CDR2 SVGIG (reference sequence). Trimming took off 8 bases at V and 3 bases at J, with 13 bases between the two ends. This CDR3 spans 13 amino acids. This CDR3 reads CAHRGHYTGELFF. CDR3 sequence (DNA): TGTGCCCACCGGGGACATTACACCGGGGAGCTGTTTTTT.

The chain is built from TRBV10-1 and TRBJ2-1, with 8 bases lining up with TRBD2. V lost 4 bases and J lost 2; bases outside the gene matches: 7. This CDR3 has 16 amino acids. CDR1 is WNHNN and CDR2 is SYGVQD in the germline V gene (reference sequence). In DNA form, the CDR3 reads TGCGCCAGCAGTGGGTCCATTAGCGGGACCTACAATGAGCAGTTCTTC. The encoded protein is CASSGSISGTYNEQFF.

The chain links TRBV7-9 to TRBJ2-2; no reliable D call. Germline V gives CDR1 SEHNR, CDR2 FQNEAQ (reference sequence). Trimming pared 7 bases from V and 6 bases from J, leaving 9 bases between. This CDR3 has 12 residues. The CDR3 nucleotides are TGTGCCAGCACCCCCCATCCCGGGGAGCTGTTTTTT. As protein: CASTPHPGELFF.

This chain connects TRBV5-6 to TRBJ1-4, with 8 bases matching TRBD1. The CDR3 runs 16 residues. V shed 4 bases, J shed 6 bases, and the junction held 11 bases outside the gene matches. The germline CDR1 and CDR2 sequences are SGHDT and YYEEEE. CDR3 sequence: CASSERQGAPDEKLFF. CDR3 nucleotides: TGTGCCAGCAGCGAACGCCAGGGGGCGCCGGATGAAAAACTGTTTTTT.

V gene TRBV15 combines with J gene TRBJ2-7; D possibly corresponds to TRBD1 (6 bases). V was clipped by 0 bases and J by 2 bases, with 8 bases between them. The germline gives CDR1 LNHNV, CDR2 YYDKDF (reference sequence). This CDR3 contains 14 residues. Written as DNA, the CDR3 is TGTGCCACCAGCAGAGAACAGGGTCCCTACGAGCAGTACTTC. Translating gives CATSREQGPYEQYF.

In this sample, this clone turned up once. The DNA for the CDR3 is TGTGCCAGCAGCTCCCTCGACTGGACAGGGTATGGCTACACCTTC. Translation gives CASSSLDWTGYGYTF. This rearrangement joins TRBV5-4 to TRBJ1-2; TRBD1 matches at 8 bases. V dropped 3 bases and J dropped 5; count of bases not matched to a gene: 9. From germline, CDR1 is SGHNT and CDR2 YYREEE (reference sequence). This CDR3 region has 15 residues.

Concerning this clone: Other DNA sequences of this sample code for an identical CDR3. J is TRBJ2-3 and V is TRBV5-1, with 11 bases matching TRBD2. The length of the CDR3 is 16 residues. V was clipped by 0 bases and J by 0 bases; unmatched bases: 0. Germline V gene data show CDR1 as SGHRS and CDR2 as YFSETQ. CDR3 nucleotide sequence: TGCGCCAGCAGCTTGGGACTAGCGGGGAGCACAGATACGCAGTATTTT. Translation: CASSLGLAGSTDTQYF.

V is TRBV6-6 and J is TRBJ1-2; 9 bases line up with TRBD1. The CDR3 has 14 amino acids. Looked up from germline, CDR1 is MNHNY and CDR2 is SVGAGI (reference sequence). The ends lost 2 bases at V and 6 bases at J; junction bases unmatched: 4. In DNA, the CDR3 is TGTGCCAGCAGTTACACCCGGGACAGGGATGGCTACACCTTC. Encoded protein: CASSYTRDRDGYTF.

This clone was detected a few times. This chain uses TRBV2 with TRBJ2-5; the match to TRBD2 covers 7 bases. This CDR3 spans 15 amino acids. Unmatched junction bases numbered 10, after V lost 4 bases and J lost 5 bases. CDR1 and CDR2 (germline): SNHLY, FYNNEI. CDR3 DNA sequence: TGTGCCAGCAGTGGGGGCGGGGGAGGTTTCGAGACCCAGTACTTC. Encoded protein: CASSGGGGGFETQYF.

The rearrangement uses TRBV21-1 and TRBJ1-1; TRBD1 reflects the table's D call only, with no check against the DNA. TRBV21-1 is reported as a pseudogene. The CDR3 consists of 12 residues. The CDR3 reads CASSKVQAEAFF. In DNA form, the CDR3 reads TGTGCCAGCAGCAAAGTTCAGGCTGAAGCTTTCTTT.

The CDR3 DNA reads as TGTGCCAGCAGCTTGGACGGACAGGGGGTGACCGAGCAGTACTTC. Its translation: CASSLDGQGVTEQYF. The V and J genes are TRBV11-3 and TRBJ2-7, with TRBD1 matching over 10 bases. Unmatched junction bases numbered 8, after V lost 3 bases and J lost 6 bases. Germline V gene data show CDR1 as SGHNT and CDR2 as YENEEA. The length of the CDR3 is 15 residues.

CDR3: CASSLLARGFGNTIYF. The CDR3 nucleotides read TGTGCCAGCAGCTTGCTTGCCAGGGGTTTTGGAAACACCATATATTTT. The chain uses TRBV5-6 and TRBJ1-3, with a possible D match to TRBD1 (6 bases). The CDR3 extends over 16 amino acids. Germline V gene lookup returns CDR1 SGHDT and CDR2 YYEEEE. With 1 base removed from V and 3 bases from J, the gap between germline ends came to 14 bases.

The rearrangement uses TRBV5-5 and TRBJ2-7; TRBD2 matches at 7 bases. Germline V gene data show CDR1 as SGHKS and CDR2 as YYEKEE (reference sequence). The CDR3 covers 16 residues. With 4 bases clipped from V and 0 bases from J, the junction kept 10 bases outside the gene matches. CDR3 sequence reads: CASSAGRGTVSYEQYF. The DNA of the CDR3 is TGTGCCAGCAGCGCCGGGCGGGGGACGGTCTCCTACGAGCAGTACTTC.